A few counts support the clone carrying this T cell receptor (beta chain). A second PCR of 7 to 11 cycles used a sample-barcoded 5' primer and a J-beta primer mix. TCRdb re-called the 5' RACE reads with MiXCR, one entry per CDR3 protein. The sample includes fewer than 1,200,000 distinct CDR3 sequences, approximately 25% of them seen just once. V dropped 4 bases and J dropped 3; count of bases not matched to a gene: 10. The CDR3 length is 16 residues. Germline V gene sequence: CDR1 SGHTA, CDR2 FQGNSA. This sample is part of a study of blood T cells in healthy people across ages. Separately, the same data were catalogued under a study of T cells of mothers and their children. That source notes: For each mother, over 8.5 million TCR beta CDR3 reads were obtained, and for each child, a few million.

Sequenced material: blood. The chain uses TRBV7-2 and TRBJ2-5; 8 positions match TRBD2. The TCR originated in a girl aged 2-9 years in good health. The CDR3 spells CASSSRAGGLEETQYF. The DNA for the CDR3 is TGTGCCAGCAGCTCCCGCGCGGGGGGATTGGAAGAGACCCAGTACTTC.